The TCR beta chain under discussion was sequenced for a study of T cell responses to AZD1222 COVID-19 vaccine. Study results and limitations: After two AZD1222 doses, spike-specific TCR breadth and depth rose versus day 0. Donors in the cohort were predominantly white British and more often female, and clonal diversity was possibly underestimated.

Sequencing used immunoSEQ multiplex PCR; TCRdb keeps in-frame clones, though not all of them. The table records 95,000 or so clones, about 89% of them present only once. Concerning this clone: The antigen is unknown.

The trim removed 3 bases at V and 0 bases at J, leaving 5 bases unmatched. CDR1 is LNHDA and CDR2 is SQIVND in the germline V gene (reference sequence). The CDR3 consists of 16 residues. The source material was peripheral blood, sampled 28 days after the second AZD1222 dose. The chain carries TRBV19 and TRBJ2-1, with 7 bases lining up with TRBD1. This clonotype originated in an adult who received the AZD1222 COVID-19 vaccine. Here the CDR3 DNA reads TGTGCCAGTAGTATGTTGGGACAGCGCTCCTACAATGAGCAGTTCTTC. Its translation: CASSMLGQRSYNEQFF.